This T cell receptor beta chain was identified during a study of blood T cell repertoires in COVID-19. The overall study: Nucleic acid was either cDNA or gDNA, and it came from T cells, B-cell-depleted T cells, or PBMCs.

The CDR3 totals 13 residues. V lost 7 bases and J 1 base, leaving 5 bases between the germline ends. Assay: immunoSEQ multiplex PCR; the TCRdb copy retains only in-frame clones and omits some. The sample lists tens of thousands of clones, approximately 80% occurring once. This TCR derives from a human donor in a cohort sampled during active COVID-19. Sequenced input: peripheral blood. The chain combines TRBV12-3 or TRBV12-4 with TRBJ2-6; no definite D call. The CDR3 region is CASTTSGANVLTF. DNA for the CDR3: TGTGCCAGCACTACTTCTGGGGCCAACGTCCTGACTTTC.